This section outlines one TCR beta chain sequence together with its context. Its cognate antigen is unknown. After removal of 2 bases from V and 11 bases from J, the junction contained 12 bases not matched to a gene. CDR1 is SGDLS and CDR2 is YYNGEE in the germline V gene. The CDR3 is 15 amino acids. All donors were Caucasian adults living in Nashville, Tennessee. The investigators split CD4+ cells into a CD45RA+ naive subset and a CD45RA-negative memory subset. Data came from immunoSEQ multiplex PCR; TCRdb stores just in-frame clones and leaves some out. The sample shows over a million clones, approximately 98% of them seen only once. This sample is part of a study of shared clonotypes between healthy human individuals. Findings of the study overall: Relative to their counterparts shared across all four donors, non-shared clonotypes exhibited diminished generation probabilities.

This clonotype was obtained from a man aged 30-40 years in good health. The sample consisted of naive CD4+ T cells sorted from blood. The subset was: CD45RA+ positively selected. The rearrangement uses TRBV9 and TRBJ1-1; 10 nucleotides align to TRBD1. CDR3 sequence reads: CASSVDAGTGVSAFF. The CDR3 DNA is TGTGCCAGCAGCGTCGATGCCGGGACAGGGGTGAGCGCTTTCTTT.